Listed here are 2 T cell receptor beta chains from one sample, sequenced in a study of CD8 T cells in cerebrospinal fluid in Alzheimer's disease. TCRdb reprocessed the 10x single-cell sequencing reads, keeping one entry per CDR3 protein, no DNA. The sample table includes roughly 1,300 distinct CDR3 sequences. The sample taken for sequencing was cerebrospinal fluid. The source of these receptors is a human donor in good health.

Judged by frequency, this clonotype is large (0.1 to 1%). The chain joins TRBV7-2 to TRBJ1-1. The CDR3 extends over 13 amino acids. The germline V gene has CDR1 SGHTA and CDR2 FQGNSA. The CDR3 loop is CASSLTFRSVAFF.

Frequency places this clonotype as large (0.1 to 1%). CDR3 in amino acids: CASSPRTGLNTGELFF. The gene calls are TRBV5-1 and TRBJ2-2; absent DNA, TCRdb's TRBD1 call cannot be checked. The germline V gene encodes CDR1 SGHRS and CDR2 YFSETQ. The CDR3 is 16 amino acids.